Presented here are 22 T cell receptor beta chains from one specimen sequenced in a study of T cell responses to AZD1222 COVID-19 vaccine. TCRdb's table, derived via immunoSEQ multiplex PCR, lists solely in-frame clones and lacks some. The sample has about 27,000 clones, about 92% seen once. Sequenced material: peripheral blood, taken 28 days after the second AZD1222 dose. Every receptor here comes from an adult who received the AZD1222 COVID-19 vaccine.

The rearrangement uses TRBV28 and TRBJ1-2, with 10 positions matching TRBD1. Germline V CDR1 and CDR2: MDHEN, SYDVKM. J was trimmed by 6 bases and V by 6 bases; bases with no gene match: 10. This CDR3 has 15 amino acids. DNA for the CDR3: TGTGCCAGCAGCCGAACCGGGACAGGGGATAATGGCTACACCTTC. This encodes CASSRTGTGDNGYTF.

V gene TRBV4-3 combines with J gene TRBJ2-3; 9 bases match TRBD1. CDR1 and CDR2 (germline): LGHNA, YSLEER. This CDR3 is 15 amino acids long. Trimming at V came to 4 bases and at J to 3 bases, leaving 5 bases not matched to a gene. The CDR3 DNA sequence: TGCGCCAGCAGCCTGATGACAGGGGGGACAGATACGCAGTATTTT. Translation gives CASSLMTGGTDTQYF.

This chain links TRBV28 with TRBJ1-2; D gene unclear. CDR1 is MDHEN, CDR2 SYDVKM, per germline. The CDR3 runs 13 residues. V lost 8 bases to trimming and J lost 1 base, with 11 bases between them. CDR3 sequence (DNA): TGTGCCAGCCCCGGACCGAATAACTATGGCTACACCTTC. This gives the protein CASPGPNNYGYTF.

The J gene is TRBJ2-2, the V gene TRBV7-3; D remains ambiguous. The CDR3 runs to 13 residues. V lost 4 bases and J lost 1, with 4 bases in between. Per the germline V gene, CDR1 is SGHTA and CDR2 is FQGTGA. CDR3 DNA sequence: TGTGCCAGCAGCTCCATGAACACCGGGGAGCTGTTTTTT. Amino acid sequence: CASSSMNTGELFF.

The CDR3 DNA is TGCGCCAGCAGCCCGACAGGGGATCGGTATGGCTACACCTTC. Translation gives CASSPTGDRYGYTF. This chain connects TRBV5-1 to TRBJ1-2, with 8 bases aligning to TRBD1. The V and J ends lost 4 bases and 5 bases, in that order; junction bases with no gene match: 7. Germline V CDR1 and CDR2: SGHRS, YFSETQ. The CDR3 loop spans 14 amino acids.

About this clone: A read error may produce the germline difference seen at one junction end. This chain connects TRBV6-1 to TRBJ2-1, with 11 bases that match TRBD2. The CDR3 extends over 15 amino acids. Germline V gives CDR1 MNHNS, CDR2 SASEGT. CDR3 in amino acids: CASTELAGEDNEQFF. Written as DNA, the CDR3 is TGTGCCAGCACTGAACTAGCGGGAGAGGATAATGAGCAGTTCTTC.

The V and J genes are TRBV12-5 and TRBJ2-7; possible D gene TRBD2, 5 bases. Germline V gene data show CDR1 as LGHNT and CDR2 as FRNRAP. This CDR3 has 15 residues. Trimming left V 0 bases short and J 0 bases short, with 9 bases between. The CDR3 DNA is TGTGCTAGTGGTTTGGTACACGGGGTCTCCTACGAGCAGTACTTC. Its protein is CASGLVHGVSYEQYF.

The rearrangement uses TRBV28 and TRBJ1-2; TRBD1 matches at 9 bases. This CDR3 is built from 16 residues. Looked up from germline, CDR1 is MDHEN and CDR2 is SYDVKM. The V segment lost 2 bases and the J segment 7 bases; nucleotides outside the gene matches: 11. DNA for the CDR3: TGTGCCAGCAGTTTAATTCTGGGACAGGGTAGAAGTGGCTACACCTTC. This translates into CASSLILGQGRSGYTF.

The sample holds one count of this clone. The chain couples TRBV10-3 to TRBJ1-4; maybe TRBD1 (5 bases). The germline CDR1 and CDR2 sequences are ENHRY and SYGVKD. CDR3 length: 15 residues. The V and J ends lost 3 bases and 8 bases respectively, with 16 bases between them. The CDR3 spells CAISEVLDGGEKLFF. DNA of the CDR3: TGTGCCATCAGTGAAGTGCTTGACGGGGGGGAAAAACTGTTTTTT.

The V and J genes are TRBV3-1 (or the pseudogene TRBV3-2) and TRBJ2-2, with TRBD1 matching over 10 bases. The CDR3 runs to 19 residues. V trimming: 4 bases; J trimming: 1 base; junction bases outside the gene matches: 12. Per germline, CDR1 LGHDT and CDR2 YNNKEL (reference sequence). CDR3 protein: CASSPMGQGRGMNTGELFF. The CDR3 DNA is TGTGCCAGCAGCCCGATGGGACAGGGGAGGGGGATGAACACCGGGGAGCTGTTTTTT.

In DNA form, the CDR3 reads TGTGCCAGCAGCCACCCAGTCCGGGAGGGCCGGGGAGATACGCAGTATTTT. It encodes CASSHPVREGRGDTQYF. The V gene is TRBV3-1 (or the pseudogene TRBV3-2), the J gene TRBJ2-3; TRBD2 aligns across 8 bases. The V gene end was trimmed by 3 bases and the J gene end by 5 bases; junction bases not matched to a gene: 13. The CDR3 runs 17 residues. Looked up from germline, CDR1 is LGHDT and CDR2 is YNNKEL (reference sequence).

V gene TRBV19 combines with J gene TRBJ1-1; D perhaps matches TRBD1 (5 bases). Trimming shortened V by 1 base and J by 1 base, and 10 bases separated the two germline ends. The CDR3 totals 15 residues. The V gene's germline CDR1 is LNHDA and CDR2 SQIVND (reference sequence). CDR3 sequence: CASSIGGSWNTEAFF. The CDR3 nucleotides are TGTGCCAGTAGTATAGGGGGCAGCTGGAACACTGAAGCTTTCTTT.

V and J are TRBV11-1 and TRBJ1-2; maybe TRBD1 (5 bases). The CDR3 is 15 residues long. Trimming stripped 4 bases from V and 6 bases from J, with 18 bases between. CDR1 is SGHAT, CDR2 FQDESV, per germline (reference sequence). The CDR3, as DNA: TGTGCCAGCAGCTCCATACAGGTCTCTTCTGATGGCTACACCTTC. This translates into CASSSIQVSSDGYTF. The whole variable domain, filled in from reference TRBV11-1 and TRBJ1-2, reads EAEVAQSPRYKITEKSQAVAFWCDPISGHATLYWYRQILGQGPELLVQFQDESVVDDSQLPKDRFSAERLKGVDSTLKIQPAELGDSAMYLCASSSIQVSSDGYTFGSGTRLTVV.

J is TRBJ2-7 and V is TRBV5-8; perhaps TRBD2 as D (5 bases). The germline V gene encodes CDR1 SGHTS and CDR2 YDEGEE. With 3 bases removed from V and 5 bases from J, the gap between germline ends came to 18 bases. The CDR3 runs 15 residues. The DNA for the CDR3 is TGTGCCAGCAGCTCCGGGGAGACCAAGGTACACGAGCAGTACTTC. Protein product: CASSSGETKVHEQYF.

The genes are TRBV9 and TRBJ1-1; possibly TRBD1 for D (5 bases). This CDR3 is 14 amino acids long. CDR1 is SGDLS and CDR2 is YYNGEE in the germline V gene. Trimming pared 5 bases from V and 0 bases from J, leaving 11 bases between. For the CDR3, the DNA is TGTGCCAGCAGTGACCAGGGTTTGAACACTGAAGCTTTCTTT. It is translated as CASSDQGLNTEAFF.

The chain recombines TRBV5-1 with TRBJ2-7; TRBD2 might be the D (5 bases). Germline CDR1 reads SGHRS; CDR2 reads YFSETQ. CDR3 length: 15 amino acids. V lost 3 bases and J lost 0, with 13 bases in between. Here the CDR3 reads CASSSIATNSYEQYF. CDR3 DNA sequence: TGCGCCAGCAGCTCCATAGCGACCAACTCCTACGAGCAGTACTTC.

This chain links TRBV4-3 with TRBJ1-4; 10 positions agree with TRBD1. CDR3 length equals 15 residues. Trimming at V came to 0 bases and at J to 10 bases, leaving 5 bases not matched to a gene. CDR1 and CDR2 (germline): LGHNA, YSLEER. In nucleotides, the CDR3 is TGCGCCAGCAGCCAAGAGGGACAGGGGAGGGGAAAACTGTTTTTT. It translates to CASSQEGQGRGKLFF.

The chain employs TRBV3-1 (or the pseudogene TRBV3-2) and TRBJ1-3, with D perhaps matching TRBD1 (5 bases). Trimming cost V 1 base and J 2 bases, with 6 bases left between them. CDR3 length: 14 amino acids. Germline-derived CDR1 and CDR2 are LGHDT and YNNKEL (reference sequence). CDR3 amino acids: CASSQGGTGNTIYF. CDR3 nucleotides: TGTGCCAGCAGCCAAGGGGGGACTGGAAACACCATATATTTT.

This clone has just one count. This chain uses TRBV7-2 with TRBJ2-1; D is unclear. The CDR3 is made up of 11 amino acids. Looked up from germline, CDR1 is SGHTA and CDR2 is FQGNSA. The V gene lost 5 bases and the J gene lost 10 bases, with 9 bases spanning the gap. The CDR3 nucleotides read TGTGCCAGCAGCGCCCTTAGGGAGCAGTTCTTC. This encodes CASSALREQFF.

The chain links TRBV7-2 to TRBJ1-2; no clear D. With 1 base removed from V and 7 bases from J, the gap between germline ends came to 13 bases. Germline values: CDR1 SGHTA, CDR2 FQGNSA. This CDR3 contains 14 residues. CDR3 region: CASSLGLQAIGYTF. The CDR3 DNA sequence: TGTGCCAGCAGCTTAGGACTCCAAGCCATTGGCTACACCTTC.

CDR3 region: CASSQRGNEKLFF. Here the CDR3 DNA reads TGTGCCAGCAGCCAACGGGGGAATGAAAAACTGTTTTTT. This chain connects TRBV3-1 (or the pseudogene TRBV3-2) to TRBJ1-4; D perhaps matches TRBD1 (5 bases). The CDR3 has 13 residues. The V end lost 2 bases, the J end lost 5 bases, and 6 bases lay between the germline ends. The V gene's germline CDR1 is LGHDT and CDR2 YNNKEL (reference sequence).

The chain links TRBV4-1 to TRBJ1-2; D is ambiguous. Germline V gene sequence: CDR1 MGHRA, CDR2 YSYEKL. Trimming took off 0 bases at V and 7 bases at J, with 12 bases between the two ends. The CDR3 sequence is 14 residues long. CDR3 region: CASSQDRGPSGYTF. The CDR3 DNA follows: TGCGCCAGCAGCCAAGACCGGGGTCCGTCTGGCTACACCTTC.